These 3 T cell receptor beta chains were sequenced from one sample in a study of follicular helper T cells after annual influenza vaccination. This table comes from immunoSEQ multiplex PCR, and its TCRdb copy is limited to in-frame clones, with some not included. The sample carries 9,000 to 13,000 clones, about four fifths recorded once. Documented time point: 2014-2015 season, 7 days after vaccination. Material: CXCR5- memory CD4+ T cells sorted from blood, obtained 7 days after influenza vaccination. The receptors derive from an adult who received the influenza vaccine.

The chain links TRBV9 to TRBJ1-4, with D tentatively TRBD1 (5 bases). This CDR3 is built from 13 residues. The germline gives CDR1 SGDLS, CDR2 YYNGEE. Trimming took off 3 bases at V and 5 bases at J, with 8 bases between the two ends. CDR3 in DNA: TGTGCCAGCAGCGCCGCAGGGAATGAAAAACTGTTTTTT. Protein: CASSAAGNEKLFF.

This clone was counted between two and nine times. This chain connects TRBV27 to TRBJ1-1; TRBD1 agrees at 7 bases. Trimming cost V 1 base and J 5 bases; bases outside gene matches: 13. CDR3 length: 17 residues. Germline V CDR1 and CDR2: MNHEY, SMNVEV (reference sequence). CDR3 sequence reads: CASSLYGSKGAGTEAFF. CDR3 in DNA: TGTGCCAGCAGTTTATACGGTAGTAAGGGGGCGGGAACTGAAGCTTTCTTT.

On this clone itself: The junction and the germline gene differ at one end; a read error may be behind it. V usage is TRBV14 and J usage is TRBJ2-1; TRBD2 aligns across 10 bases. Germline V gene data show CDR1 as SGHDN and CDR2 as FVKESK. The CDR3 runs 15 residues. The CDR3 loop reads CASSPSGLFSGGYIF. Here the CDR3 DNA reads TGTGCCAGCAGCCCCTCGGGACTTTTTAGCGGGGGGTATATCTTC.